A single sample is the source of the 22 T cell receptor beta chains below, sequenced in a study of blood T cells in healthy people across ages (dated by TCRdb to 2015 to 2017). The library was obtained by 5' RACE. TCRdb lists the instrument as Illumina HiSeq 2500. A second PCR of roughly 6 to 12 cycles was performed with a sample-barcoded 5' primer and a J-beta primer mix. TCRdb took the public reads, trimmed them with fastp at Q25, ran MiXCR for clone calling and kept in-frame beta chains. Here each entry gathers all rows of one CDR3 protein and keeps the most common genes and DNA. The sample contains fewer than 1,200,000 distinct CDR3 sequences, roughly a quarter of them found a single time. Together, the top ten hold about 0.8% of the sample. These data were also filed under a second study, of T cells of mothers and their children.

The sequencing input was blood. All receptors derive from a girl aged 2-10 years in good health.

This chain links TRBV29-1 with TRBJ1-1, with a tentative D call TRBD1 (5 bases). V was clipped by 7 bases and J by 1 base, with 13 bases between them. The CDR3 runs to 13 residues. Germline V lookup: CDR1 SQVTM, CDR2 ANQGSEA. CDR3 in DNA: TGCAGCGCCACAGTAACAGGGAACACTGAAGCTTTCTTT. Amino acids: CSATVTGNTEAFF.

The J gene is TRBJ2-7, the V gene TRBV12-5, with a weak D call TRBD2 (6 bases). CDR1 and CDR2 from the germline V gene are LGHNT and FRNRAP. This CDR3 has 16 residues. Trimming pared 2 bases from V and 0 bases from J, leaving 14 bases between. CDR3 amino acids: CASGLPDGLSSYEQYF. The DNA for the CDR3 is TGTGCTAGTGGTTTGCCAGATGGACTATCCTCCTACGAGCAGTACTTC.

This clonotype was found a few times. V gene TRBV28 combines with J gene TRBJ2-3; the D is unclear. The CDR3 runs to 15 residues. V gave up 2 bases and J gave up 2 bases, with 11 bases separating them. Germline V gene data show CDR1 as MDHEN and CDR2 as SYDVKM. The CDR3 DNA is TGTGCCAGCAGTTTAAGGGTTTCCCCCACAGATACGCAGTATTTT. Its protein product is CASSLRVSPTDTQYF.

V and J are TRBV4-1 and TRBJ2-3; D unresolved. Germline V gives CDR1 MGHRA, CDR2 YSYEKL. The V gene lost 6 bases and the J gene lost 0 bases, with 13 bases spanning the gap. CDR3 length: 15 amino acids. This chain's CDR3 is CASSPFLFSTDTQYF. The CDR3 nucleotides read TGCGCCAGCAGTCCGTTTCTCTTCAGCACAGATACGCAGTATTTT.

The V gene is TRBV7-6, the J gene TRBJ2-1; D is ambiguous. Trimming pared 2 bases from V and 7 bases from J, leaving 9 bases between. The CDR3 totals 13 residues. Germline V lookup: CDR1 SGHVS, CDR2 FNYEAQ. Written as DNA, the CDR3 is TGTGCCAGCAGCTTACCCCAGGTTAATGAGCAGTTCTTC. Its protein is CASSLPQVNEQFF.

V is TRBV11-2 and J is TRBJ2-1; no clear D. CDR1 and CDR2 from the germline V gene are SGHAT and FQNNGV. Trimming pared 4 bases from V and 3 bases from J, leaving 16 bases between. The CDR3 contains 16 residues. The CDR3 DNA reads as TGTGCCAGCAGCTGGAGCGAGGCAAGCTTCTACAATGAGCAGTTCTTC. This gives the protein CASSWSEASFYNEQFF.

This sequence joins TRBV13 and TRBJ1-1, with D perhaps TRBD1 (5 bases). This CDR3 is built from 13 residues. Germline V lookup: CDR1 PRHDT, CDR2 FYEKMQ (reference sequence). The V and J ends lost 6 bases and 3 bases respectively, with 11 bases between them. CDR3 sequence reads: CASRAWGDTEAFF. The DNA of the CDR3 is TGTGCCAGCAGGGCCTGGGGGGACACTGAAGCTTTCTTT.

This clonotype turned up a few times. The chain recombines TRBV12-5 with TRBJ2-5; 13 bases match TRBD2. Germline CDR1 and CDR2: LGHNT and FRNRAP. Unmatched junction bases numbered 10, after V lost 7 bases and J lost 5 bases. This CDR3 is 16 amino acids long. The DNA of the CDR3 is TGTGCTAGTGTCCGACTAGCGGGGGGCCTCGGCGAGACCCAGTACTTC. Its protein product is CASVRLAGGLGETQYF.

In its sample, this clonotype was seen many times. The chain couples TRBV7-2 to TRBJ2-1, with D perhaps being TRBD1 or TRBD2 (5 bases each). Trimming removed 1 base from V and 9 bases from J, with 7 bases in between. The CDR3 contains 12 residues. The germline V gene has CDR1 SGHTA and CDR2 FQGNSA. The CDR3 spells CASSLGGSEQFF. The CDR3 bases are TGTGCCAGCAGCTTAGGGGGGTCTGAGCAGTTCTTC.

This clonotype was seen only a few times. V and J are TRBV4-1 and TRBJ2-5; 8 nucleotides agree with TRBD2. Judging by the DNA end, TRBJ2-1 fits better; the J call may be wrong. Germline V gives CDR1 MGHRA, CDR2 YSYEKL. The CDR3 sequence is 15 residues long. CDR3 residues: CASSQGRGGLNEQFF. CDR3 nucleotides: TGCGCCAGCAGCCAAGGACGGGGGGGCCTGAATGAGCAGTTCTTC.

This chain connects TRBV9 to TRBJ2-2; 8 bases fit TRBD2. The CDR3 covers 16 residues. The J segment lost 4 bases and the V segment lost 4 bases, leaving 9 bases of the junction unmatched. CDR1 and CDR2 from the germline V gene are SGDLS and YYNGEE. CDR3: CASSPSGGPSTGELFF. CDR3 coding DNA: TGTGCCAGCAGCCCCTCGGGGGGGCCCAGCACCGGGGAGCTGTTTTTT.

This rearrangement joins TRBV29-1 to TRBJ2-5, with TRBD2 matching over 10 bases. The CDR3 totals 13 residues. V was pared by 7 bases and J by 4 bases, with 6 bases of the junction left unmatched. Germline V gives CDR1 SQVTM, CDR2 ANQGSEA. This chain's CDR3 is CSGKLAGIETQYF. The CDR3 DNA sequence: TGCAGCGGGAAACTAGCGGGGATAGAGACCCAGTACTTC.

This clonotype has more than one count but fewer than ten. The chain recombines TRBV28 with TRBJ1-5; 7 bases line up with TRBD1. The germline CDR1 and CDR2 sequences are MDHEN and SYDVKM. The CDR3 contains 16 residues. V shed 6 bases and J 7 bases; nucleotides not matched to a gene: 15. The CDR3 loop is CASSPVVGGEGQPQHF. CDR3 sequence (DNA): TGTGCCAGCAGCCCCGTTGTAGGGGGCGAGGGGCAGCCCCAGCATTTT.

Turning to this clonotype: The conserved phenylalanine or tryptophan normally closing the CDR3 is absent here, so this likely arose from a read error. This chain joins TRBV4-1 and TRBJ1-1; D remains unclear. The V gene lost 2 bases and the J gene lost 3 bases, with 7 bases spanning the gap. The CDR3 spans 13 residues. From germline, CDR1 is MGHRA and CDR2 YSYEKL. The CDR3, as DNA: TGCGCCAGCAGCCAATTCGGGGACACTGAAGCTTTCCTT. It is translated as CASSQFGDTEAFL.

CDR3 bases: TGTGCCAGCAGTTCCGCAGGGGGAGGTCAAGAGACCCAGTACTTC. Amino acids: CASSSAGGGQETQYF. The gene calls are TRBV28 and TRBJ2-5; tentatively, D is TRBD1 (7 bases). V lost 4 bases, J lost 2 bases, and 14 bases lay in between. From germline, CDR1 is MDHEN and CDR2 SYDVKM. This CDR3 has 15 amino acids.

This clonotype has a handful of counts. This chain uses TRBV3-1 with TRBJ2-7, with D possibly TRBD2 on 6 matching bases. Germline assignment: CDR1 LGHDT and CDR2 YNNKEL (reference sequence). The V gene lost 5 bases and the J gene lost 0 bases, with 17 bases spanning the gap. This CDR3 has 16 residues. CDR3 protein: CASSKVTGGSSYEQYF. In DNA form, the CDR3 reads TGTGCCAGCAGCAAAGTGACTGGAGGGAGCTCCTACGAGCAGTACTTC.

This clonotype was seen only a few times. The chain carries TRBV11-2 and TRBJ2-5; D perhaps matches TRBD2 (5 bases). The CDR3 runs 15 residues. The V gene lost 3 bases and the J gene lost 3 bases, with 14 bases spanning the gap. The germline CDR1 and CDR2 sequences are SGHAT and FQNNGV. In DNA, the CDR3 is TGTGCCAGCAGCTTGGGTCGGGGTGGGGAAGAGACCCAGTACTTC. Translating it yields CASSLGRGGEETQYF.

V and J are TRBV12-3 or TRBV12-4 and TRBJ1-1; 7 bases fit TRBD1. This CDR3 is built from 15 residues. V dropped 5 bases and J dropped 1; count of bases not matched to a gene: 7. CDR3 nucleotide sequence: TGTGCCAGCAGTCTCACAGGGGTCCCGAACACTGAAGCTTTCTTT. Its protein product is CASSLTGVPNTEAFF.

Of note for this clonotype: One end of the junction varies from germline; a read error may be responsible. CDR3 sequence (DNA): TGTGCCAGCAGCTTAGGCGCGGCGAAAGAGACCCAGTACTTT. Protein sequence: CASSLGAAKETQYF. The J gene is TRBJ2-5, the V gene TRBV7-2, with unresolved D. CDR3 size: 14 residues. Germline V gene sequence: CDR1 SGHTA, CDR2 FQGNSA.

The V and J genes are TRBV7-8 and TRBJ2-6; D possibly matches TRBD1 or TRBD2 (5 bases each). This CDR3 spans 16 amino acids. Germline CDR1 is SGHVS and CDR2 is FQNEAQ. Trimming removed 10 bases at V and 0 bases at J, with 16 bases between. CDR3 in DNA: TGTGCCACCTTCCGGGGCAGACTCTCTGGGGCCAACGTCCTGACTTTC. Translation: CATFRGRLSGANVLTF.

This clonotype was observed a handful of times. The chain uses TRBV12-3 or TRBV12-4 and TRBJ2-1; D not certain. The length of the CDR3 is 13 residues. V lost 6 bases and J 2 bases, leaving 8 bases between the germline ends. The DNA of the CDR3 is TGTGCCAGCAGCCGAAGGACCTACAATGAGCAGTTCTTC. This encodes CASSRRTYNEQFF.

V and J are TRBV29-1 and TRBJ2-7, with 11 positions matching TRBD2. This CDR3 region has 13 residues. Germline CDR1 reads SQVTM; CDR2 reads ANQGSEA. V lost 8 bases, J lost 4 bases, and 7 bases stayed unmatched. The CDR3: CSFTGTSGYEQYF. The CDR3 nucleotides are TGCAGCTTTACCGGGACTAGCGGATACGAGCAGTACTTC.